These 28 T cell receptor beta chains originate from one sample sequenced in a study of cytomegalovirus exposure and HLA in healthy donors. The PCR made use of 60 Vbeta and 13 Jbeta primers. Clones were read by immunoSEQ multiplex PCR, and TCRdb kept only the in-frame ones, dropping some. In the table there are 110,000 or so clones, 65% to 75% of which are singletons. The source material was PBMCs. The receptors come from a woman aged 40 to 50 in good health and CMV-seropositive.

The V call is TRBV6-1, the J call TRBJ1-2, with D perhaps matching TRBD1 (6 bases). V was trimmed by 5 bases and J by 4 bases, leaving 14 bases between them. Germline V CDR1 and CDR2: MNHNS, SASEGT. The CDR3 consists of 14 residues. CDR3 nucleotides: TGTGCCAGCAGTCCCCAGGGGTTCGGCTATGGCTACACCTTC. Amino acid sequence: CASSPQGFGYGYTF.

The chain is built from TRBV5-1 and TRBJ2-3; TRBD1 is a possible D gene (5 bases). The length of the CDR3 is 12 residues. The germline V gene has CDR1 SGHRS and CDR2 YFSETQ. The V and J ends lost 3 bases and 6 bases respectively, with 8 bases between them. The CDR3 is CASSSRVDTQYF. DNA of the CDR3: TGCGCCAGCAGCTCCAGGGTTGATACGCAGTATTTT.

The chain has TRBV15 and TRBJ2-1, with 7 bases that match TRBD1. The CDR3 is 15 residues long. The trim removed 1 base at V and 4 bases at J, leaving 4 bases unmatched. In germline, CDR1 is LNHNV, CDR2 YYDKDF (reference sequence). This chain's CDR3 is CATSRAGTAYNEQFF. The DNA of the CDR3 is TGTGCCACCAGCAGAGCCGGGACAGCTTACAATGAGCAGTTCTTC.

The V call is TRBV9, the J call TRBJ2-2; D not certain. Germline assignment: CDR1 SGDLS and CDR2 YYNGEE. The V and J ends lost 0 bases and 6 bases respectively, with 6 bases between them. CDR3 length equals 13 residues. The CDR3 region has the DNA TGTGCCAGCAGCGTAGACAGCCCCGGGGAGCTGTTTTTT. Translation gives CASSVDSPGELFF.

J is TRBJ2-1 and V is TRBV6-1, with TRBD1 matching over 9 bases. Looked up from germline, CDR1 is MNHNS and CDR2 is SASEGT. This CDR3 has 15 residues. The ends lost 7 bases at V and 4 bases at J; junction bases unmatched: 8. CDR3 in amino acids: CASTSLGQGYNEQFF. As DNA, the CDR3 is TGTGCCAGCACCTCGCTGGGACAGGGTTACAATGAGCAGTTCTTC.

A remark on this clone: An end of the junction does not agree with germline; a read error may underlie this. V usage is TRBV7-9 and J usage is TRBJ1-1; the match to TRBD1 covers 7 bases. The CDR3 loop spans 13 amino acids. Per germline, CDR1 SEHNR and CDR2 FQNEAQ (reference sequence). CDR3 nucleotide sequence: TGTTCCAGCAGCTTAGGGGGCGTCACTGAAGCTTTCTTT. Translated: CSSSLGGVTEAFF.

The V and J genes are TRBV4-2 and TRBJ2-7; tentatively, D is TRBD2 (6 bases). V shed 0 bases and J shed 1 base, with 10 bases lying between them. The V gene's germline CDR1 is LGHNA and CDR2 YNFKEQ. The CDR3 contains 15 residues. The CDR3 loop is CASSQDGRPSYEQYF. In DNA, the CDR3 is TGTGCCAGCAGCCAAGATGGGAGGCCTTCCTACGAGCAGTACTTC.

This rearrangement joins TRBV19 to TRBJ1-1; a weak D match, TRBD1 (5 bases). Per germline, CDR1 LNHDA and CDR2 SQIVND (reference sequence). Trimming shortened V by 3 bases and J by 0 bases, and 14 bases separated the two germline ends. The CDR3 is made up of 16 amino acids. The CDR3 DNA is TGTGCCAGTAGTATTCGAAAGGGAGGGGTGAACACTGAAGCTTTCTTT. Translation: CASSIRKGGVNTEAFF.

The chain combines TRBV27 with TRBJ2-7, with 8 bases lining up with TRBD1. V gave up 3 bases and J gave up 1 base; unmatched junction bases: 2. CDR1 and CDR2 from the germline V gene are MNHEY and SMNVEV (reference sequence). CDR3 length: 14 residues. The CDR3 coding sequence is TGTGCCAGCAGTTTGGACAGGGCTTCCTACGAGCAGTACTTC. Its translation: CASSLDRASYEQYF.

V is TRBV28 and J is TRBJ2-1, with TRBD1 matching 9 bases. Unmatched junction bases numbered 10, after V lost 9 bases and J lost 7 bases. Germline assignment: CDR1 MDHEN and CDR2 SYDVKM. There are 14 residues in the CDR3. CDR3 protein: CASGRGQGKNEQFF. CDR3 in DNA: TGTGCCAGTGGGAGAGGACAGGGGAAGAATGAGCAGTTCTTC.

The chain combines TRBV29-1 with TRBJ2-7; 8 nucleotides match TRBD1. From germline, CDR1 is SQVTM and CDR2 ANQGSEA. CDR3 size: 13 residues. V lost 7 bases, J lost 0 bases, and 5 bases stayed unmatched. CDR3 residues: CSAQGAPSYEQYF. In DNA, the CDR3 is TGCAGCGCTCAGGGGGCTCCCTCCTACGAGCAGTACTTC.

This clone was seen only a few times. This sequence joins TRBV5-8 and TRBJ1-1; 7 nucleotides match TRBD1. Trimming at V came to 0 bases and at J to 0 bases, leaving 5 bases not matched to a gene. Germline CDR1 SGHTS, CDR2 YDEGEE. This CDR3 spans 16 amino acids. CDR3 sequence: CASSLERGRVNTEAFF. In nucleotides, the CDR3 is TGTGCCAGCAGCTTGGAGAGGGGGCGCGTGAACACTGAAGCTTTCTTT.

The chain recombines TRBV28 with TRBJ2-5, with 7 bases aligning to TRBD2. Trimming at V came to 2 bases and at J to 6 bases, leaving 3 bases not matched to a gene. Germline loops: CDR1 MDHEN, CDR2 SYDVKM. CDR3 length equals 13 residues. The CDR3 sequence: CASSLAGVKTQYF. The CDR3 DNA reads TGTGCCAGCAGTTTAGCGGGAGTAAAGACCCAGTACTTC.

Details on this clone: One end of the junction does not line up with germline, which may come from a read error. The genes are TRBV7-9 and TRBJ2-7; 8 bases fit TRBD1. CDR1 is SEHNR and CDR2 is FQNEAQ in the germline V gene (reference sequence). This CDR3 region has 17 residues. The CDR3 DNA follows: TGTTCCAGCAGCTTAGAGTACGGGGTCAGGGACAGGTCCGAGCAGTACTTC. This gives the protein CSSSLEYGVRDRSEQYF.

This chain links TRBV5-5 with TRBJ1-1; D is undetermined. CDR1 is SGHKS and CDR2 is YYEKEE in the germline V gene (reference sequence). CDR3 size: 13 residues. Trimming removed 5 bases from V and 1 base from J, with 9 bases in between. DNA for the CDR3: TGTGCCAGCAGTCCGGTCGGGAACACTGAAGCTTTCTTT. It is translated as CASSPVGNTEAFF.

The chain uses TRBV11-2 and TRBJ1-1; 10 positions match TRBD1. The germline CDR1 and CDR2 sequences are SGHAT and FQNNGV. The trim removed 2 bases at V and 4 bases at J, leaving 1 base unmatched. The CDR3 sequence is 14 residues long. As DNA, the CDR3 is TGTGCCAGCAGCTTAAGGACAGGGGGCACTGAAGCTTTCTTT. It yields the protein CASSLRTGGTEAFF.

The chain combines TRBV7-2 with TRBJ1-6, with 8 bases fitting TRBD1. The CDR3 has 15 residues. V lost 5 bases and J lost 8; bases outside the gene matches: 8. From germline, CDR1 is SGHTA and CDR2 FQGNSA. The CDR3 coding sequence is TGTGCCAGCAGCCCCCGGGACAGGTTGTATTCACCCCTCCACTTT. Translating it yields CASSPRDRLYSPLHF.

The chain combines TRBV30 with TRBJ2-5; 7 positions match TRBD1. The end of the DNA is better explained by TRBJ2-7, so the J call may be wrong. From germline, CDR1 is GTSNPN and CDR2 SVGIG (reference sequence). The CDR3 length is 13 residues. CDR3 nucleotide sequence: TGTGCCTGGAACAAGGGGGCAGTTTACGAGCAGTACTTC. Protein sequence: CAWNKGAVYEQYF.

The chain carries TRBV19 and TRBJ1-1; possibly TRBD1 for D (6 bases). Germline loops: CDR1 LNHDA, CDR2 SQIVND (reference sequence). This CDR3 has 14 residues. Trimming took 5 bases from V and 4 from J, leaving 14 bases between them. CDR3 protein: CASSLSDRTTEAFF. CDR3 bases: TGTGCCAGTAGTCTCTCGGACAGAACCACTGAAGCTTTCTTT.

This chain connects TRBV7-6 to TRBJ1-1; TRBD1 matches 9 bases. Per germline, CDR1 SGHVS and CDR2 FNYEAQ. The CDR3 covers 13 residues. The junction had 9 bases not matched to a gene; V was cut back by 5 bases and J by 11 bases. The CDR3 DNA follows: TGTGCCAGCAGCCTCACAGGGGGCGTGGGGGCTTTCTTT. Residues: CASSLTGGVGAFF.

The chain recombines TRBV18 with TRBJ1-2; possibly TRBD1 for D (6 bases). Germline CDR1 and CDR2: KGHSH and LQKENI. Trimming stripped 3 bases from V and 2 bases from J, with 16 bases between. The CDR3 extends over 16 amino acids. CDR3 DNA: TGTGCCAGCTCACCTGACGGACAGACGATCAACTATGGCTACACCTTC. This codes for CASSPDGQTINYGYTF.

The chain uses TRBV4-1 and TRBJ2-7; the D gene is possibly TRBD1 (5 bases). Trimming removed 4 bases from V and 2 bases from J, with 12 bases in between. Germline CDR1 and CDR2: MGHRA and YSYEKL. This CDR3 has 14 residues. CDR3 in amino acids: CASSRRTQAYEQYF. CDR3 DNA sequence: TGCGCCAGCAGCCGTCGGACACAAGCCTACGAGCAGTACTTC.

This clone was found a few times. The gene calls are TRBV7-2 and TRBJ2-7; 8 nucleotides align to TRBD1. CDR3 length: 15 amino acids. Germline V gene lookup returns CDR1 SGHTA and CDR2 FQGNSA. The V gene end was trimmed by 5 bases and the J gene end by 2 bases; junction bases not matched to a gene: 8. The CDR3 DNA sequence: TGTGCCAGCAGCGCGGACAGGGTAGGGACCTACGAGCAGTACTTC. Residues: CASSADRVGTYEQYF.

CDR3: CASSYNPSGYEQYF. The CDR3 DNA sequence: TGTGCCAGCAGTTACAATCCTAGCGGGTACGAGCAGTACTTC. The chain recombines TRBV6-5 with TRBJ2-7; 8 nucleotides match TRBD2. V shed 2 bases and J 4 bases; nucleotides not matched to a gene: 4. From germline, CDR1 is MNHEY and CDR2 SVGAGI. The CDR3 sequence is 14 residues long.

This chain joins TRBV4-2 and TRBJ2-7; the match to TRBD2 covers 10 bases. This CDR3 contains 15 residues. The V and J ends lost 1 base and 4 bases, in that order; junction bases with no gene match: 4. Germline V CDR1 and CDR2: LGHNA, YNFKEQ. The CDR3 sequence: CASSQGERGGYEQYF. The CDR3 DNA reads as TGTGCCAGCAGCCAAGGAGAGCGGGGGGGTTACGAGCAGTACTTC.

This clone was detected once. V gene TRBV5-4 combines with J gene TRBJ1-1, with D tentatively TRBD1 (6 bases). Trimming took off 5 bases at V and 0 bases at J, with 17 bases between the two ends. Germline assignment: CDR1 SGHNT and CDR2 YYREEE (reference sequence). This CDR3 contains 16 residues. The DNA for the CDR3 is TGTGCCAGCAGTTCAGGTACAGGGACCATGAACACTGAAGCTTTCTTT. Translating it yields CASSSGTGTMNTEAFF.

V gene TRBV28 combines with J gene TRBJ1-2, with 8 bases that match TRBD1. After removal of 5 bases from V and 5 bases from J, the junction contained 16 bases not matched to a gene. The CDR3 runs 17 residues. The germline gives CDR1 MDHEN, CDR2 SYDVKM. CDR3: CASSLPLPAGGNYGYTF. DNA for the CDR3: TGTGCCAGCAGTCTACCCCTCCCAGCAGGGGGCAATTATGGCTACACCTTC.

The V call is TRBV23-1, the J call TRBJ2-1, with 7 bases lining up with TRBD1. TRBV23-1 is placed among ORFs of uncertain function. The V gene end was trimmed by 2 bases and the J gene end by 6 bases; junction bases not matched to a gene: 4. CDR3 length: 14 amino acids. CDR3 sequence: CASSQPRQGNEQFF. The CDR3 DNA follows: TGCGCCAGCAGTCAACCCCGACAGGGCAATGAGCAGTTCTTC.